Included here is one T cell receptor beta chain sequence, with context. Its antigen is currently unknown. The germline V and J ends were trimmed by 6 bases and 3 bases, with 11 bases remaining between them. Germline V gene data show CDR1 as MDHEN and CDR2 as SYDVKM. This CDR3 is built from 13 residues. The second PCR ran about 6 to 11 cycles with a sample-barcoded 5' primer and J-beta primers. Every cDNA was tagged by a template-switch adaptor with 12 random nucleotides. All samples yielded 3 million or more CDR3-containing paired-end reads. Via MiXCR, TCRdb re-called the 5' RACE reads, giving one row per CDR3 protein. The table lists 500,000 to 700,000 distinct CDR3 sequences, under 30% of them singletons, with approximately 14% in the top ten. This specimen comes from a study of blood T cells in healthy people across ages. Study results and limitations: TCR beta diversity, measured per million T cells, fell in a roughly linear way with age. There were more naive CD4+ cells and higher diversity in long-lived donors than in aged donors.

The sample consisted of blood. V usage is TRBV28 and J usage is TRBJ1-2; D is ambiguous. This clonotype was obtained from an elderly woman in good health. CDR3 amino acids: CASRGREDYGYTF. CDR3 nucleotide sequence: TGTGCCAGCAGAGGAAGGGAGGACTATGGCTACACCTTC.